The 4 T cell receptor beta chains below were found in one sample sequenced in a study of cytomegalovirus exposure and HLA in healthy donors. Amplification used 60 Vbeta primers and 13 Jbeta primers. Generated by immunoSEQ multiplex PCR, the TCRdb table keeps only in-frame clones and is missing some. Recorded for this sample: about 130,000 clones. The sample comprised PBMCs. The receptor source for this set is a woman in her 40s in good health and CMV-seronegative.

The CDR3: CASSVSNPGQGSDTQYF. CDR3 bases: TGTGCCAGCAGCGTTTCGAACCCGGGACAGGGTTCAGATACGCAGTATTTT. V usage is TRBV9 and J usage is TRBJ2-3; the match to TRBD1 covers 9 bases. The J segment lost 4 bases and the V segment lost 2 bases, leaving 11 bases of the junction unmatched. This CDR3 region has 17 residues. Germline lookup yields CDR1 SGDLS and CDR2 YYNGEE.

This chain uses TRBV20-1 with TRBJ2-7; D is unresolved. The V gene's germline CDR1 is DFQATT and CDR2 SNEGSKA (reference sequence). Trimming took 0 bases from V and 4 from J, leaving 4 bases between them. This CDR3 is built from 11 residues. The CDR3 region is CSARDHYEQYF. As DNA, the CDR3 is TGCAGTGCTAGAGATCATTACGAGCAGTACTTC.

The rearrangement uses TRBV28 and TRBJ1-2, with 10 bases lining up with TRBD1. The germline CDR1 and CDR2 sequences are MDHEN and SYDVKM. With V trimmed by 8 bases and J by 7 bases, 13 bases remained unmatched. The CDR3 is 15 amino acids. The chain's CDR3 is CASGVSGQGSAGYTF. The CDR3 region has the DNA TGTGCCAGCGGGGTCTCGGGACAGGGGTCTGCTGGCTACACCTTC.

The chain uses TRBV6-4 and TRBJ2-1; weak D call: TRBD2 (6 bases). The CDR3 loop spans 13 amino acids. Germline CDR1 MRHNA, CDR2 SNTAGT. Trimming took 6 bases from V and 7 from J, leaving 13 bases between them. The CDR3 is CASSAGPWNEQFF. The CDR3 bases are TGTGCCAGCAGCGCGGGACCTTGGAATGAGCAGTTCTTC.